This T cell receptor beta chain was documented in a study of T cell changes during pregnancy in multiple sclerosis. The method was immunoSEQ multiplex PCR; TCRdb's version includes in-frame clones alone and lacks a portion of them. The repertoire consists of about 31,000 clones, with roughly 89% occurring once and the leading ten covering around 8%. Trimming took off 2 bases at V and 4 bases at J, with 13 bases between the two ends. In germline, CDR1 is SNHLY, CDR2 FYNNEI. The CDR3 length is 15 residues. This receptor was obtained from a female donor with multiple sclerosis, enrolled in a pregnancy study. The chain is built from TRBV2 and TRBJ2-3, with D perhaps matching TRBD2 (5 bases). This specimen consisted of CD8+ T cells from peripheral blood mononuclear cells, obtained before pregnancy. The CDR3 nucleotides read TGTGCCAGCAGTGAACAGATGGGAGACCCAGATACGCAGTATTTT. It specifies CASSEQMGDPDTQYF.